This T cell receptor beta chain was sequenced in a study of blood T cell repertoires in COVID-19. The study assigned cohorts using participant-reported clinical history. A case of COVID-19 had been met by exposed participants within 2 weeks before study entry. J lost 1 base, V lost 10 bases, and 6 bases had no gene match. This CDR3 spans 14 amino acids. CDR1 and CDR2 (germline): LNHDA, SQIVND (reference sequence). Produced via immunoSEQ multiplex PCR; TCRdb's table is partial and in-frame only. The sample has hundreds of thousands of clones, approximately 90% seen once. Source material: PBMCs or T cells enriched from blood (not recorded which). This sequence joins TRBV19 and TRBJ2-2; 7 nucleotides align to TRBD1. This receptor was obtained from a man aged 50 to 59 who had been exposed to COVID-19. CDR3 protein: CATSTGMNTGELFF. The CDR3 DNA is TGTGCCACCTCGACAGGGATGAACACCGGGGAGCTGTTTTTT.